This passage covers 25 T cell receptor beta chains from one sample sequenced in a study of blood T cells in healthy people across ages. A second PCR of 7 to 11 cycles used a sample-barcoded 5' primer and a J-beta primer mix. TCRdb used MiXCR to reprocess the 5' RACE reads, holding one entry per CDR3 protein. The table includes roughly 1,500,000 distinct CDR3 sequences, 42% detected once. Sequencing was done on a sample of blood. The receptors here all came from a woman aged 18-29 years in good health.

The chain links TRBV12-3 or TRBV12-4 to TRBJ2-3; 7 bases fit TRBD2. The CDR3 runs 17 residues. V shed 1 base, J shed 5 bases, and the junction held 12 bases outside the gene matches. The CDR3 reads CASSLGRRGGQLDTQYF. The CDR3 DNA sequence: TGTGCCAGCAGTTTAGGCCGACGCGGGGGTCAGTTAGATACGCAGTATTTT.

V usage is TRBV5-1 and J usage is TRBJ2-1; a weak D match, TRBD2 (5 bases). Trimming stripped 0 bases from V and 0 bases from J, with 16 bases between. The CDR3 spans 18 residues. Germline V lookup: CDR1 SGHRS, CDR2 YFSETQ. Written as DNA, the CDR3 is TGCGCCAGCAGCTTGGGGGGTAGCGTGACTCTCTCCTACAATGAGCAGTTCTTC. The encoded protein is CASSLGGSVTLSYNEQFF.

This clonotype was seen at least ten times. This chain links TRBV29-1 with TRBJ1-1, with TRBD1 identical over 9 bases. V dropped 7 bases and J dropped 1; count of bases not matched to a gene: 4. Looked up from germline, CDR1 is SQVTM and CDR2 is ANQGSEA. This CDR3 has 13 amino acids. The CDR3 protein is CSGGTGPNTEAFF. The CDR3 nucleotides are TGCAGCGGGGGGACAGGGCCGAACACTGAAGCTTTCTTT.

This clonotype showed up just a few times. The rearrangement joins TRBV20-1 to TRBJ1-1, with TRBD1 as a possible D gene (6 bases). The length of the CDR3 is 13 residues. Trimming left V 5 bases short and J 4 bases short, with 14 bases between. In germline, CDR1 is DFQATT, CDR2 SNEGSKA (reference sequence). The CDR3 coding sequence is TGCAGTGCTGAGCGGCGGGGGCTCACTGAAGCTTTCTTT. The encoded protein is CSAERRGLTEAFF.

V and J are TRBV4-1 and TRBJ2-1, with TRBD1 matching over 8 bases. Germline V lookup: CDR1 MGHRA, CDR2 YSYEKL. This CDR3 region has 17 residues. V lost 4 bases, J lost 0 bases, and 8 bases stayed unmatched. The CDR3 DNA reads as TGCGCCAGCAGCCCCACGACAGGGGAAATCTCCTACAATGAGCAGTTCTTC. Protein product: CASSPTTGEISYNEQFF.

The chain couples TRBV20-1 to TRBJ2-7; TRBD1 or TRBD2 may be the D gene (5 bases each). The CDR3 has 14 amino acids. Germline loops: CDR1 DFQATT, CDR2 SNEGSKA (reference sequence). With 2 bases removed from V and 0 bases from J, the gap between germline ends came to 11 bases. This chain's CDR3 is CSARTGQSSYEQYF. The CDR3 DNA sequence: TGCAGTGCTAGAACGGGGCAGAGCTCCTACGAGCAGTACTTC.

This clonotype has just a few counts. The chain couples TRBV27 to TRBJ2-3; D ambiguous. CDR1 MNHEY and CDR2 SMNVEV come from the germline V gene (reference sequence). The CDR3 is 15 amino acids. Trimming removed 5 bases at V and 0 bases at J, with 12 bases between. The CDR3 is CASSVWSTSTDTQYF. The DNA of the CDR3 is TGTGCCAGCAGTGTCTGGTCTACTAGCACAGATACGCAGTATTTT.

V is TRBV11-2 and J is TRBJ1-5; possible D gene TRBD1, 5 bases. The CDR3 spans 15 residues. CDR1 SGHAT and CDR2 FQNNGV come from the germline V gene. Trimming shortened V by 0 bases and J by 2 bases, and 8 bases separated the two germline ends. As DNA, the CDR3 is TGTGCCAGCAGCTTAGAGACAGCTGGCAATCAGCCCCAGCATTTT. This encodes CASSLETAGNQPQHF.

This clonotype came up a few times. V usage is TRBV7-2 and J usage is TRBJ2-7; 7 bases are a match to TRBD2. The CDR3 totals 16 residues. The J segment lost 3 bases and the V segment lost 3 bases, leaving 11 bases of the junction unmatched. Germline CDR1 is SGHTA and CDR2 is FQGNSA. The CDR3 region has the DNA TGTGCCAGCAGCTTTATCGAGCGGCGGGAGCTCTACGAGCAGTACTTC. The encoded protein is CASSFIERRELYEQYF.

This clonotype was seen a few times. The rearrangement uses TRBV10-3 and TRBJ2-7; 7 nucleotides match TRBD2. The CDR3 is 18 amino acids. Germline lookup yields CDR1 ENHRY and CDR2 SYGVKD. V lost 3 bases, J lost 0 bases, and 14 bases stayed unmatched. The CDR3 nucleotides read TGTGCCATCAGTGAAAGCCCCCTAACTAGCGCAAGCTCCTACGAGCAGTACTTC. It specifies CAISESPLTSASSYEQYF.

The chain links TRBV25-1 to TRBJ2-4; a possible D gene is TRBD1 (5 bases). The end of the DNA fits TRBJ2-5 better, so the J call may be wrong. CDR3 length: 13 amino acids. Germline V lookup: CDR1 MGHDK, CDR2 SYGVNS. CDR3 amino acids: CASSELGPETQYF. In DNA, the CDR3 is TGTGCCAGCAGTGAGTTGGGGCCAGAGACCCAGTACTTC.

The rearrangement joins TRBV2 to TRBJ2-7; D uncertain. The CDR3 is 15 residues long. Per the germline V gene, CDR1 is SNHLY and CDR2 is FYNNEI. Trimming stripped 0 bases from V and 2 bases from J, with 11 bases between. As DNA, the CDR3 is TGTGCCAGCAGTGAAGCTGGGCAGGTAACCTACGAGCAGTACTTC. Residues: CASSEAGQVTYEQYF.

The V call is TRBV3-1, the J call TRBJ1-1; no definite D call. Between the trimmed V and J ends, which lost 3 bases and 0 bases, there was a span of 8 bases. Germline values: CDR1 LGHDT, CDR2 YNNKEL (reference sequence). The CDR3 is made up of 14 amino acids. CDR3 in amino acids: CASSHPQLNTEAFF. As DNA, the CDR3 is TGTGCCAGCAGCCACCCACAGCTGAACACTGAAGCTTTCTTT.

The chain couples TRBV5-1 to TRBJ2-3; D possibly corresponds to TRBD2 (6 bases). V was pared by 5 bases and J by 4 bases, with 20 bases between. The germline gives CDR1 SGHRS, CDR2 YFSETQ. The CDR3 runs 16 residues. DNA for the CDR3: TGCGCCAGCAGAGGGAGGCCGGGGGATCCGTCAGATACGCAGTATTTT. Residues: CASRGRPGDPSDTQYF.

V and J are TRBV3-1 and TRBJ2-7, with a tentative D call TRBD2 (5 bases). This CDR3 spans 15 amino acids. V lost 3 bases and J 7 bases, leaving 19 bases between the germline ends. Germline V gene data show CDR1 as LGHDT and CDR2 as YNNKEL (reference sequence). As DNA, the CDR3 is TGTGCCAGCAGCCATGGCAGCGGCCCTTCGGGTGAGCAGTACTTC. This gives the protein CASSHGSGPSGEQYF.

The CDR3 nucleotides are TGTGCCAGCAGTTCTGGGACTAGCGGGGGGTCAGCATACAATGAGCAGTACTTC. This gives the protein CASSSGTSGGSAYNEQYF. The chain has TRBV28 and TRBJ2-1, with TRBD2 matching over 15 bases. The DNA end is more similar to TRBJ2-7, so the J call may be wrong. The CDR3 spans 18 residues. Germline V gene lookup returns CDR1 MDHEN and CDR2 SYDVKM.

This clonotype was observed many times. This rearrangement joins TRBV12-3 or TRBV12-4 to TRBJ2-7; 7 nucleotides line up with TRBD2. The ends lost 4 bases at V and 0 bases at J; junction bases unmatched: 6. This CDR3 is built from 15 residues. The CDR3 region is CASSSGGSVSYEQYF. In DNA form, the CDR3 reads TGTGCCAGCAGTTCGGGGGGATCCGTCTCCTACGAGCAGTACTTC.

A few counts support this clonotype. The gene calls are TRBV12-3 or TRBV12-4 and TRBJ2-7; 13 bases are a match to TRBD2. V shed 6 bases, J shed 4 bases, and the junction held 6 bases outside the gene matches. This CDR3 spans 15 amino acids. DNA of the CDR3: TGTGCCAGCAGGGGGACTAGCGGGAACCTTTACGAGCAGTACTTC. It yields the protein CASRGTSGNLYEQYF.

The CDR3 bases are TGCAGCGTTGGTCCCATAGGGGGGAGGTCCAATGAGCAGTTCTTC. Its protein is CSVGPIGGRSNEQFF. The V gene is TRBV29-1, the J gene TRBJ2-1; tentatively, D is TRBD1 or TRBD2 (6 bases each). Trimming took 4 bases from V and 6 from J, leaving 19 bases between them. The CDR3 covers 15 residues. Germline V CDR1 and CDR2: SQVTM, ANQGSEA.

This clonotype has only a few counts. The CDR3 sequence: CASRLAGGAYNEQFF. For the CDR3, the DNA is TGTGCCAGCAGATTAGCGGGGGGAGCTTACAATGAGCAGTTCTTC. The chain has TRBV28 and TRBJ2-1; 10 bases agree with TRBD2. There are 15 residues in the CDR3. Germline CDR1 MDHEN, CDR2 SYDVKM. The V gene end was trimmed by 6 bases and the J gene end by 4 bases; junction bases not matched to a gene: 6.

The chain combines TRBV11-2 with TRBJ2-7; tentatively, D is TRBD1 (6 bases). CDR3 size: 13 residues. Trimming took off 11 bases at V and 0 bases at J, with 14 bases between the two ends. Germline assignment: CDR1 SGHAT and CDR2 FQNNGV. The CDR3 DNA reads TGTGCCGGCTCGAGGACAGACTCCTACGAGCAGTACTTC. Encoded protein: CAGSRTDSYEQYF.

This clonotype is a singleton in its sample. The gene calls are TRBV27 and TRBJ2-2; no clear D gene. With 6 bases removed from V and 3 bases from J, the gap between germline ends came to 8 bases. The CDR3 has 13 amino acids. The V gene's germline CDR1 is MNHEY and CDR2 SMNVEV (reference sequence). The CDR3 reads CASRFVYTGELFF. The CDR3 DNA is TGTGCCAGCAGATTCGTTTACACCGGGGAGCTGTTTTTT.

This chain connects TRBV27 to TRBJ2-3; D assignment may be TRBD1 or TRBD2 (5 bases each). The CDR3 spans 17 residues. V was trimmed by 0 bases and J by 4 bases, leaving 17 bases between them. Germline V CDR1 and CDR2: MNHEY, SMNVEV (reference sequence). The CDR3 nucleotides read TGTGCCAGCAGTTTATCGTGGACACCCGGCGGGCCAGATACGCAGTATTTT. This sequence encodes CASSLSWTPGGPDTQYF.

The genes are TRBV2 and TRBJ2-7; 9 bases agree with TRBD2. V was clipped by 6 bases and J by 2 bases; unmatched bases: 11. The CDR3 is made up of 16 amino acids. Germline V lookup: CDR1 SNHLY, CDR2 FYNNEI. CDR3: CASRKSPLAGPYEQYF. The DNA for the CDR3 is TGTGCCAGCAGAAAAAGCCCCCTAGCGGGGCCCTACGAGCAGTACTTC.

The sample holds a few counts of this clonotype. The chain has TRBV4-2 and TRBJ2-5; D gene ambiguous. Germline lookup yields CDR1 LGHNA and CDR2 YNFKEQ. V was shortened by 1 base and J by 0 bases, with 3 bases between the two germline ends. The CDR3 has 13 amino acids. The CDR3 reads CASSQGDQETQYF. The CDR3 nucleotides read TGTGCCAGCAGCCAAGGGGACCAAGAGACCCAGTACTTC.